This T cell receptor (beta chain) was recovered during a study of blood T cell repertoires in COVID-19. The CDR3 is 13 amino acids. Germline CDR1 and CDR2: WNHNN and SYGVQD (reference sequence). The ends lost 6 bases at V and 1 base at J; junction bases unmatched: 3. The method was immunoSEQ multiplex PCR; TCRdb's version includes in-frame clones alone and lacks a portion of them. The table records 300,000 to 400,000 clones, around 87% of them present only once. The origin of this receptor is a woman aged 50 to 60 with COVID-19, enrolled during active disease. Sequenced sample: peripheral blood. The chain has TRBV10-1 and TRBJ2-7, with TRBD1 matching over 7 bases. Here the CDR3 DNA reads TGCGCCAGCAGCCCAGGGGGATCCTACGAGCAGTACTTC. This sequence encodes CASSPGGSYEQYF.